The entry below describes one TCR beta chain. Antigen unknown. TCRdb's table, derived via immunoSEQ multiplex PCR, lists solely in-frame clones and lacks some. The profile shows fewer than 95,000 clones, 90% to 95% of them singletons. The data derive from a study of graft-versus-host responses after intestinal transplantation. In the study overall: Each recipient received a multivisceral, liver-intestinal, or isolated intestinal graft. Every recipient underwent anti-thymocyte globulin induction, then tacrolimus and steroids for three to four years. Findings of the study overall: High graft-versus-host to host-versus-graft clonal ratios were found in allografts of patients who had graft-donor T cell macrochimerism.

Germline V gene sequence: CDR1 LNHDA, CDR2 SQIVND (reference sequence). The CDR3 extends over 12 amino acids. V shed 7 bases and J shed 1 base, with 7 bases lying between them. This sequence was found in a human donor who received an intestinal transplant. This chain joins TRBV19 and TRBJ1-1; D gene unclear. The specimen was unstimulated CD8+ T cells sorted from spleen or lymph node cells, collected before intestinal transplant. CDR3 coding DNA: TGTGCCAGTAAGGCAGGGAACACTGAAGCTTTCTTT. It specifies CASKAGNTEAFF.